This T cell receptor beta chain was found in a study of shared clonotypes between healthy human individuals. Naivety among CD8 cells was defined by CD45RO negativity and positive CCR7 selection, thereby excluding terminally differentiated effector memory CD45RA+ cells. TCRdb keeps only in-frame clones here, not all; method: immunoSEQ multiplex PCR. Of 2 million or so clones listed, over 85% are singletons. The V end lost 4 bases, the J end lost 0 bases, and 7 bases lay between the germline ends. The CDR3 length is 14 residues. Per germline, CDR1 MNHEY and CDR2 SMNVEV (reference sequence). The sample was naive CD8+ T cells sorted from blood. This chain connects TRBV27 to TRBJ1-3; no clear D. This TCR was recovered from a man aged 18 to 30 in good health. In nucleotides, the CDR3 is TGTGCCAGCAGTTCAGTCAACTCTGGAAACACCATATATTTT. Amino acid sequence: CASSSVNSGNTIYF.